This T cell receptor beta chain was sequenced in a study of shared clonotypes between healthy human individuals. Assay used: immunoSEQ multiplex PCR; TCRdb lists only in-frame clones, some missing. This sample has under 1 million clones, with 80% to 95% found just once. Naive CD8 isolation took CD45RO-negative cells positively selected for CCR7 and excluded terminally differentiated effector memory CD45RA+ cells. The CDR3 has 12 amino acids. V lost 4 bases to trimming and J lost 5 bases, with 8 bases between them. Germline V gene sequence: CDR1 MGHDK, CDR2 SYGVNS. This rearrangement joins TRBV25-1 to TRBJ1-2; tentatively, D is TRBD1 (5 bases). The TCR was taken from a man between 25 and 39 years old in good health. Sequences were obtained from naive CD8+ T cells sorted from blood. The CDR3 is CASSGTGYGYTF. In DNA form, the CDR3 reads TGTGCCAGCAGTGGCACAGGATATGGCTACACCTTC.